This T cell receptor (beta chain) is drawn from a study of T cells after yellow fever vaccination. General study results and limits: When the response was secondary, it was weaker but reached its peak faster, day 5 versus 15. Detected again after the booster were most primary-vaccination clones, at 96% CD4 and roughly 88% CD8.

From the 5' RACE reads, TCRdb called clonotypes with MiXCR, one entry per CDR3 protein. Of 250,000 to 400,000 distinct CDR3 sequences in the sample, about 4% were seen once. J lost 3 bases, V lost 0 bases, and 2 bases had no gene match. CDR1 is MGHRA, CDR2 YSYEKL, per germline. The CDR3 spans 14 residues. In its sample, this clonotype was seen a few times. The antigen is undetermined. The clonotype comes from a man between 18 and 35 years old who received the YFV17D yellow fever vaccine. The V gene is TRBV4-1, the J gene TRBJ2-7; the match to TRBD2 covers 7 bases. The material was PBMCs, obtained 5 days after the yellow fever booster vaccination. The CDR3 DNA reads TGCGCCAGCAGCCAAGAAGCGGGAAGCTACGAGCAGTACGTC. Its protein product is CASSQEAGSYEQYV.